This TCR beta chain was documented in a study of CD8+ T cells in alopecia areata. Findings and caveats of the study: Scalp data also include sequences from resident alphabeta T cells of normal skin. In lesional scalp, particularly from alopecia totalis/universalis, clonality was higher than in normal scalp. One nonresponder makes the tie between baseline CD8+ expansion and response uncertain. Possibly as an HLA-related effect, TCR sharing across patients appeared less clear than in mice.

Treatment defined: oral pan-JAK inhibitor, 5-10 mg twice daily. A note on this clone: Its antigen is not identified.

CDR1 and CDR2 (germline): SGHNT, YYREEE (reference sequence). J gave up 7 bases and V 0 bases, and 9 bases lay outside the gene matches. This CDR3 comprises 16 residues. Extracted RNA was reverse transcribed, and the resulting cDNA served as sequencing template. Only in-frame clones appear in the TCRdb table, and some are missing; sequencing was by immunoSEQ multiplex PCR. Found here are roughly 110,000 clones, roughly 50% of them singletons; the top ten hold about 12%. This sequence originates from a human donor with alopecia areata. This chain links TRBV5-4 with TRBJ2-2; 7 bases agree with TRBD1. The source was CD8+ T cells sorted from blood, collected at week 24, from a patient treated with tofacitinib. CDR3 loop: CASSLGEGGHVGELFF. The CDR3 DNA sequence: TGTGCCAGCAGCTTGGGTGAAGGGGGCCATGTCGGGGAGCTGTTTTTT.